This TCR beta chain was captured in a study of blood T cell repertoires in COVID-19. Overall study context: The samples span acute and convalescent COVID-19 from the United States, Italy and Spain.

Original data processing: Scientists estimated how many nucleated cells there were by amplifying reference gene primers. Generated by immunoSEQ multiplex PCR, the TCRdb table keeps only in-frame clones and is missing some. The DNA was the basis for D and trimming; V, J and clone size are from that table. This sample has over 300,000 clones, with 85% to 90% found just once. The length of the CDR3 is 15 residues. The germline V and J ends were trimmed by 7 bases and 3 bases, with 15 bases remaining between them. Germline values: CDR1 MNHEY, CDR2 SVGAGI. The origin of this receptor is a man between 18 and 35 years old with active or convalescent COVID-19. The J gene is TRBJ1-4, the V gene TRBV6-5; maybe TRBD1 (6 bases). The sample comprised peripheral blood. In DNA, the CDR3 is TGTGCCAGCAACCTAAAGGGGGGGCCTAATGAAAAACTGTTTTTT. It encodes CASNLKGGPNEKLFF.